This T cell receptor beta chain was captured in a study of cytomegalovirus exposure and HLA in healthy donors. Comment on this clone: The antigen is not known.

There are 16 residues in the CDR3. Per the germline V gene, CDR1 is SGHKS and CDR2 is YYEKEE (reference sequence). V lost 2 bases and J lost 7; bases outside the gene matches: 8. Primers: 60 Vbeta forward and 13 Jbeta reverse. Assay used: immunoSEQ multiplex PCR; TCRdb lists only in-frame clones, some missing. This sample has approximately 150,000 clones; 77% occur once, and the top ten carry 1.6%. Findings and caveats of the study: In a later analysis, compared with equally common non-associated chains, HLA-associated beta chains were more expanded. It was only CMV serostatus that was available as immune exposure information. Looking again later, the authors saw that most CMV-associated TCR beta chains seemed HLA-restricted.

J is TRBJ2-1 and V is TRBV5-5; 11 positions agree with TRBD2. Sequencing was performed on PBMCs. The receptor's source is a woman aged 25 to 39 in good health and CMV-seronegative. DNA for the CDR3: TGTGCCAGCAGCTTTCTACTAGCGGGAGTATGGAATGAGCAGTTCTTC. As protein: CASSFLLAGVWNEQFF. The complete variable domain, with remaining parts taken from reference TRBV5-5 and TRBJ2-1, reads DAGVTQSPTHLIKTRGQQVTLRCSPISGHKSVSWYQQVLGQGPQFIFQYYEKEERGRGNFPDRFSARQFPNYSSELNVNALLLGDSALYLCASSFLLAGVWNEQFFGPGTRLTVL.